Here is one T cell receptor (beta chain) with its context. Its antigen is currently unknown. The data originate from a study of Ad26.COV2.S vaccination and SARS-CoV-2 variants. Study-level points and caveats: Vaccine and placebo recipients had comparable breadth of non-spike TCRs.

Assay used: immunoSEQ multiplex PCR; TCRdb lists only in-frame clones, some missing. The table shows almost 400,000 clones, with 70% to 90% occurring only once. There are 15 residues in the CDR3. Deletions cut 6 bases from V and 0 bases from J, with 12 bases between. CDR1 is LGHDT and CDR2 is YNNKEL in the germline V gene (reference sequence). Treatment indicated: some 20 received Ad26.COV2.S at low or high dose, single or two shots; about 5 received placebo; per-sample allocation not given. Day 63 after the first vaccine or placebo injection was the time point for sampling. This vaccine is an Ad26 vector that expresses the Wuhan-strain SARS-CoV-2 spike.

This TCR derives from a person aged 18-65 years who received the Ad26.COV2.S COVID-19 vaccine or a placebo. This chain joins TRBV3-1 (or the pseudogene TRBV3-2) and TRBJ1-5; TRBD1 is a possible D gene (5 bases). The source was peripheral blood, collected in a trial of Ad26.COV2.S vaccine versus placebo. DNA for the CDR3: TGTGCCAGCAGAAACGGACACTATAGCAATCAGCCCCAGCATTTT. Encoded protein: CASRNGHYSNQPQHF.